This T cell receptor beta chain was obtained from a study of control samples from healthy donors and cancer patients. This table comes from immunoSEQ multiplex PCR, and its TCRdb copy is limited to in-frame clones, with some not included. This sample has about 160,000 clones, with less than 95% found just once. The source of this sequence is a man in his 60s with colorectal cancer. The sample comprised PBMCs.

The CDR3 nucleotides read TGCGCCAGCAGCCCTGGCAAACGTGAGGGGTATGGAGAGACCCAGTACTTC. Its translation: CASSPGKREGYGETQYF. The chain joins TRBV5-1 to TRBJ2-5; D may correspond to TRBD1 or TRBD2 (5 bases each). This CDR3 spans 17 amino acids. V was clipped by 4 bases and J by 4 bases, with 23 bases between them. Germline lookup yields CDR1 SGHRS and CDR2 YFSETQ.